Reported below is one T cell receptor beta chain. As yet, its antigen is unknown. Nominally healthy donors provided the samples, though records likely missed some immune exposures. The sample originates from a study of cytomegalovirus exposure and HLA in healthy donors. Background on the study: Roughly 180 million T cells yielded 120 million or so unique TCR beta sequences, as an earlier analysis found.

The PCR was carried out with 60 Vbeta primers and 13 Jbeta primers. This table comes from immunoSEQ multiplex PCR, and its TCRdb copy is limited to in-frame clones, with some not included. This table lists around 75,000 clones. CDR1 is KGHSH and CDR2 is LQKENI in the germline V gene. This CDR3 is built from 13 residues. Trimming shortened V by 5 bases and J by 3 bases, and 10 bases separated the two germline ends. Study results and caveats: For TCR beta chains, V- and J-gene trimming was later linked to a missense DCLRE1C variant. Reports state that TCR beta sequences accurately predicted most subjects' HLA-A and HLA-B alleles.

Sequences were obtained from PBMCs. This chain joins TRBV18 and TRBJ1-1; D is unresolved. The TCR originated in a boy aged 10-17 years in good health and CMV-seronegative. CDR3 bases: TGTGCCAGCTCAAATAAGGGAGACACTGAAGCTTTCTTT. Translation gives CASSNKGDTEAFF.